Listed below are T cell receptor beta chains from one sample, sequenced in a study of tumor-infiltrating lymphocytes in localized non-small cell lung cancer. Sequencing was performed with immunoSEQ multiplex PCR; in TCRdb, only in-frame clones are kept and a portion is missing. This sample has some 8,000 clones, with 77% found just once. The sequenced material came from lung tumor tissue. The receptor set was obtained from a human donor with non-small cell lung cancer. CDR3s include the opening cysteine and the closing phenylalanine or tryptophan. A D gene is named only where the DNA matches it firmly. Some rows have no size entry. The others give once, few or many, or a class for an expanded clone.

abundance	v_gene	d_gene	j_gene	CDR3nt	CDR3aa
.	TRBV6-1	.	TRBJ2-7	TGTGCCAGCAGTGAATGGCGGGACGCTTACGAGCAGTACTTC	CASSEWRDAYEQYF
.	TRBV27	.	TRBJ2-5	TGTGCCAGCAGTTTATATCCTCCCGCCCAAACGACCCAGTACTTC	CASSLYPPAQTTQYF
.	TRBV2	.	TRBJ1-5	TGTGCCAGCAGTCCCGGGACCGCTCGTAATCAGCCCCAGCATTTT	CASSPGTARNQPQHF
.	TRBV10-3	.	TRBJ1-2	TGTGCCATCAGTGAGAGGGGCAGCAGTAACTATGGCTACACCTTC	CAISERGSSNYGYTF
.	TRBV18	TRBD2	TRBJ2-2	TGTGCCAGCTCCCTGTACGGGACTAGCGGAGTCGAGGAGCTGTTTTTT	CASSLYGTSGVEELFF
.	TRBV4-2	TRBD2	TRBJ2-7	TGTGCCAGCAGCCAAGAGGAGCGGGACGGGACCTACGAGCAGTACTTC	CASSQEERDGTYEQYF
few	TRBV6-5	TRBD1	TRBJ1-1	TGTGCCAGCAGGGGGGGGACAGGGAACACTGAAGCTTTCTTT	CASRGGTGNTEAFF
few	TRBV10-3	TRBD2	TRBJ2-7	TGTGCCATCAGCCCCGGGACTAGCGGCTACGAGCAGTACTTC	CAISPGTSGYEQYF
.	TRBV7-2	TRBD2	TRBJ2-7	TGTGCCAGCAGCTTTAGCGGGGGGGGAACCTACGAGCAGTACTTC	CASSFSGGGTYEQYF
.	TRBV7-2	TRBD2	TRBJ2-7	TGTGCCAGCAGCTTCGCTAGCGGCCGCTCCTACGAGCAGTACTTC	CASSFASGRSYEQYF
.	TRBV2	TRBD2	TRBJ2-2	TGTGCCAGTTATCCACTAGCGGGAGGGGACGGGGAGCTGTTTTTT	CASYPLAGGDGELFF
.	TRBV29-1	.	TRBJ2-7	TGCAGCGCTCGGGGCTCCTACGAGCAGTACTTC	CSARGSYEQYF
.	TRBV20-1	.	TRBJ2-5	TGCAGTTCGACTAGGGGCGAGACCCAGTACTTC	CSSTRGETQYF
.	TRBV7-2	.	TRBJ1-4	TGTGCCAGCAGCTTAGTTTGGGGGCCTAATGAAAAACTGTTTTTT	CASSLVWGPNEKLFF
once	TRBV7-2	TRBD2	TRBJ2-7	TGTGCCAGCAGCTTGTACGGGAGGCCCGAGCAGTACTTC	CASSLYGRPEQYF
once	TRBV7-9	TRBD1	TRBJ1-2	TGTGCCAGCAGCTTAGAACAGGGGAATGGCTACACCTTC	CASSLEQGNGYTF
few	TRBV29-1	.	TRBJ2-1	TGCAGCGTTGAATGGAGGGATCGGTCCTACAATGAGCAGTTCTTC	CSVEWRDRSYNEQFF
.	TRBV7-2	.	TRBJ1-1	TGTGCCAGCAGCCGGGTCCAGGGGCGGACTGAAGCTTTCTTT	CASSRVQGRTEAFF
.	TRBV29-1	TRBD1	TRBJ1-1	TGCAGCGTCTTCCGGACAGGAGTCATGAACACTGAAGCTTTCTTT	CSVFRTGVMNTEAFF
.	TRBV7-9	.	TRBJ1-3	TGTGCCAGCAGGCCCTCGAGCTCTGGAAACACCATATATTTT	CASRPSSSGNTIYF
once	TRBV6-5	TRBD2	TRBJ2-7	TGTGCCAGCAGTTACTCGTTAGCGGGAGTAAACGAGCAGTACTTC	CASSYSLAGVNEQYF
.	TRBV6-4	.	TRBJ2-3	TGTGCCAGCAGCCAGGACAGTGGTGGAGATACGCAGTATTTT	CASSQDSGGDTQYF
.	TRBV18	TRBD1	TRBJ1-2	TGTGCCAGCTCACTTGACAGGGGCCACTATGGCTACACCTTC	CASSLDRGHYGYTF
.	TRBV4-2	.	TRBJ2-1	TGTGCCAGCAGCCAACGCCTGCCAGACAGAACCACCTACAATGAGCAGTTCTTC	CASSQRLPDRTTYNEQFF
.	TRBV29-1	.	TRBJ2-2	TGCAGCGTTAGGGGACCGACCGGGGAGCTGTTTTTT	CSVRGPTGELFF
.	TRBV5-1	TRBD1	TRBJ1-6	TGCGCCAGCAGCTTGGGGACAGGGGTATTATCACCCCTCCACTTT	CASSLGTGVLSPLHF
.	TRBV5-1	.	TRBJ1-1	TGCGCCAGCAGCTTGGGGCGCGGGGACACTGAAGCTTTCTTT	CASSLGRGDTEAFF
.	TRBV5-6	TRBD2	TRBJ2-3	TGTGCCAGCAGCTTGGGCGGGAGTACAGATACGCAGTATTTT	CASSLGGSTDTQYF
.	TRBV5-5	.	TRBJ2-1	TGTGCCAGCAGTTCGGGACCCGGCCAGCAGTTCTTC	CASSSGPGQQFF
.	TRBV7-9	.	TRBJ2-7	TGTGCCAGCAGCCCCCCCTCGGGGGACTACGAGCAGTACTTC	CASSPPSGDYEQYF
.	TRBV5-1	TRBD2	TRBJ2-7	TGCGCCAGCAGCTTGGCCTCTAGCGGCTACGAGCAGTACTTC	CASSLASSGYEQYF
.	TRBV28	TRBD2	TRBJ2-7	TGTGCCAGCAGCCCCCTGGGCGGGAGTGTTTACGAGCAGTACTTC	CASSPLGGSVYEQYF
.	TRBV29-1	.	TRBJ1-1	TGCAGCGTTGAGACAGGTTCTAACACTGAAGCTTTCTTT	CSVETGSNTEAFF
.	TRBV2	.	TRBJ1-5	TGTGCCAGCAGTGAAGCGCGCCAGCCCCAGCATTTT	CASSEARQPQHF
.	TRBV7-9	.	TRBJ1-5	TGTGCCAGCGCGGACAGCCGGGGGCCCCAGCATTTT	CASADSRGPQHF
medium-sized	TRBV5-6	.	TRBJ1-5	TGTGCCAGCAGTCGGGGAGATGATCAGCCCCAGCATTTT	CASSRGDDQPQHF
.	TRBV29-1	.	TRBJ2-5	TGCAGCGTTGGATCTAGGCAGACCCAAGAGACCCAGTACTTC	CSVGSRQTQETQYF
.	TRBV11-2	TRBD1	TRBJ2-7	TGTGCCAGCAGCTTAGATCGGAGTTCGGGGACAGGGGGCTACGAGCAGTACTTC	CASSLDRSSGTGGYEQYF
once	TRBV19	TRBD1	TRBJ1-4	TGTGCCAGTGGTGGGGTGTCAGGGGGTAATGAAAAACTGTTTTTT	CASGGVSGGNEKLFF
.	TRBV7-2	.	TRBJ2-1	TGTGCCAGCAGCTTAGAAAAGGCCAATGAGCAGTTCTTC	CASSLEKANEQFF
.	TRBV19	TRBD1	TRBJ1-2	TGTGCCAGTACCCTGACAGGGGGCTCTGGCTACACCTTC	CASTLTGGSGYTF
.	TRBV18	.	TRBJ1-3	TGTGCCAGCTCACCTGACCTTTCGGTCTCTGGAAACACCATATATTTT	CASSPDLSVSGNTIYF
.	TRBV5-1	.	TRBJ2-3	TGCGCCAGCAGCGGGCAGAACCAAGCCGCGGATACGCAGTATTTT	CASSGQNQAADTQYF
few	TRBV4-1	TRBD1	TRBJ1-4	TGCGCCAGCAGCCAGGGGACAGGGGACGAAAAACTGTTTTTT	CASSQGTGDEKLFF
once	TRBV29-1	.	TRBJ1-4	TGCAGCATAAGTTCGGGGGTCTTTGGAACTAATGAAAAACTGTTTTTT	CSISSGVFGTNEKLFF
.	TRBV14	.	TRBJ1-2	TGTGCCAGCAGCGTCGGCCAGGGTCGGGATGGCTACACCTTC	CASSVGQGRDGYTF
.	TRBV9	.	TRBJ2-7	TGTGCCAGCAGTGTCGGCCAAGACAGCGCCCACGAGCAGTACTTC	CASSVGQDSAHEQYF
.	TRBV5-6	TRBD1	TRBJ2-5	TGTGCCAGCAGCACCCCCGGACAGGGCAAGGAGACCCAGTACTTC	CASSTPGQGKETQYF
few	TRBV19	TRBD1	TRBJ1-3	TGTGCCAGTAGTATGACAGGGGAAGCTGGAAACACCATATATTTT	CASSMTGEAGNTIYF
once	TRBV5-1	TRBD2	TRBJ2-3	TGCGCCAGCAGCTTGGAGTTAGCGGGGAGCACAGATACGCAGTATTTT	CASSLELAGSTDTQYF
.	TRBV5-1	.	TRBJ2-7	TGCGCCAGCAGCATAGACACAGCAAGGGAGCAGTACTTC	CASSIDTAREQYF
.	TRBV6-6	.	TRBJ2-7	TGTGCCAGCAGCTCTGAGAGGGGCGCAGAGCAGTACTTC	CASSSERGAEQYF
.	TRBV18	.	TRBJ2-3	TGTGCCAGCTCCCCCCCCCATACCGGGCTTGTCGCTACAGATACGCAGTATTTT	CASSPPHTGLVATDTQYF